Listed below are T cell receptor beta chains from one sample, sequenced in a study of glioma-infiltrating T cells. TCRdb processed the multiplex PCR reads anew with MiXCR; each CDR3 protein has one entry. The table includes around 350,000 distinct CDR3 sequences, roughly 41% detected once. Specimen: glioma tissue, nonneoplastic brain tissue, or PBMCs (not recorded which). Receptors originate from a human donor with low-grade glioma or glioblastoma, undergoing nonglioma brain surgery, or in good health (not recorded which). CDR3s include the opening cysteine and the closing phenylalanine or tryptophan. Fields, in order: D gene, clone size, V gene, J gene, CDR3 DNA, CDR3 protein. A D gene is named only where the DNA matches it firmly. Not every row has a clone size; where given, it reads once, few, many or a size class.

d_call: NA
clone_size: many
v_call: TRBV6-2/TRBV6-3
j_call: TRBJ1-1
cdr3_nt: TGTGCCAGCAAATACCGAGGGATCGCTGAAGCTTTCTTT
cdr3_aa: CASKYRGIAEAFF

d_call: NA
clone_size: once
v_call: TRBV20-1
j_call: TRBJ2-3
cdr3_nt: TGCAGCCACGGGGGCGGGGGTAGCACAGATAGGCAGTATTTT
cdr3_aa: CSHGGGGSTDRQYF

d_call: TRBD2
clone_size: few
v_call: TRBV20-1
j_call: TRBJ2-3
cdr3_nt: TGCAGTGCTAGAAGGCTAGCGGGAGTGGGAAGGTTCGGCACAGATACGCAGTATTTT
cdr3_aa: CSARRLAGVGRFGTDTQYF

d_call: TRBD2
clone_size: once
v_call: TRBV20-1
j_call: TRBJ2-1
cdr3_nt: TGCAGTGCTAGGAAAGGGACTACTACTTACAGTGAGCAGTTCTTC
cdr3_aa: CSARKGTTTYSEQFF

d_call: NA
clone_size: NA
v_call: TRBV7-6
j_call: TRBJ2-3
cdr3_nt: TGTGCCAGCAGCTTAGTAAGCAGGGTTACAGGTACAGATACGCAGTATTTT
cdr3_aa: CASSLVSRVTGTDTQYF

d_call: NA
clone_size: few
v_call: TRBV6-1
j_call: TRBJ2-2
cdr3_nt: TGTGCCAGCACCAAGAACACCGGGGAGCTGTCTTTT
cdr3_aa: CASTKNTGELSF

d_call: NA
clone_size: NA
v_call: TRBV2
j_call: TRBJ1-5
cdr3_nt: TGTGCCAGCAGCGAAGGACAAAGGACAAATCAGCCCCAGCATTTT
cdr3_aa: CASSEGQRTNQPQHF

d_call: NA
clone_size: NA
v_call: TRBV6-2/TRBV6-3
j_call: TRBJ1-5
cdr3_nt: TGTGCCAGCATGGGACCAACGGAGACCCAGCATTTT
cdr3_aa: CASMGPTETQHF

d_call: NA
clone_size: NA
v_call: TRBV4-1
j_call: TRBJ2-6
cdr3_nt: TGCGCCAGCAGCCAAAGCGCAGGGAGGCGTGGGGCCAACGTCCTGACTTTC
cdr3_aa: CASSQSAGRRGANVLTF

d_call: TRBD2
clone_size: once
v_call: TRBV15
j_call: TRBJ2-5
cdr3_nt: TGTGCCACCAGCAGAGGAGTGACTAGCGCGGAAGGGACCCAGTACTTC
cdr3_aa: CATSRGVTSAEGTQYF

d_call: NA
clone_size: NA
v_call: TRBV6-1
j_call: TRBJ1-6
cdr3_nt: TGTGCCAGCAGTGAAGCTGGACCTAACTCCTATAATTCACCCCTCCACTTT
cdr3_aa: CASSEAGPNSYNSPLHF

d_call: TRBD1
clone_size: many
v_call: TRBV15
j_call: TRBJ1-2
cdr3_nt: TGTGCCACCAGCAGACCCGGGACAGAAAACTTGCGTGGCTACACCTTC
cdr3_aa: CATSRPGTENLRGYTF

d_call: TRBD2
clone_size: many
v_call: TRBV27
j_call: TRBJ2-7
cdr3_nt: TGTGCCAGCAGTTTACTCCTAGCGGGAGGCTCCTACGAGCAGTACTTC
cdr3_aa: CASSLLLAGGSYEQYF

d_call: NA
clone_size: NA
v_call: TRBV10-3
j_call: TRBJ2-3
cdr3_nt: TGTGCCATCAGTGATACTGGGACGACCCTTACAAGGGAGTATTTT
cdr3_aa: CAISDTGTTLTREYF

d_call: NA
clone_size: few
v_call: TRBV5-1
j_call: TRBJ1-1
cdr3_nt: TGCGCCAGCAGCTTGGACCCGAACCCTACTGAAGCTTTCTTT
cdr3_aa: CASSLDPNPTEAFF

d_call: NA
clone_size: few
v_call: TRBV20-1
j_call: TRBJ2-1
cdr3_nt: TGCAGTGCTTTCCTCAGGGCCTCCGGTTCCTACAATGAGCAGTTCTTC
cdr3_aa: CSAFLRASGSYNEQFF

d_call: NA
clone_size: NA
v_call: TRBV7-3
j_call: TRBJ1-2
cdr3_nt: TGTGCCAGCAGCCCAGGAGTGACACCTCCGGGGGGCTACACCTTC
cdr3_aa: CASSPGVTPPGGYTF

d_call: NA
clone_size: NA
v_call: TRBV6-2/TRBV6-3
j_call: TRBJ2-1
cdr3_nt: TGTGCCAGCAGTTACTCGACTAGGGGGAGTCTTTCCTACAATGAGCAGTTCTTC
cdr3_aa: CASSYSTRGSLSYNEQFF

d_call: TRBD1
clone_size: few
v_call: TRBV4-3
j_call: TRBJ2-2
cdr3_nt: TGCGCCAGCAGCCAAGAGTTTGACAGGGCCGGGGAGCTGTTTTTT
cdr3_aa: CASSQEFDRAGELFF

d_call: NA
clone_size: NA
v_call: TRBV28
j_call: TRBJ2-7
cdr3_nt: TGTGCCCGCAGTCCCAGGGGAACAGGCGTAACCTACGAGCAGTACTTC
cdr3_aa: CARSPRGTGVTYEQYF

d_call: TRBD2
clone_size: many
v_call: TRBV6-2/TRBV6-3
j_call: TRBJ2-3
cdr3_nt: TGTGCCAGCACCAGAGGACTAGCGGGAGGGCCTGCAGATACGCAGTATTTT
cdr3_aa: CASTRGLAGGPADTQYF

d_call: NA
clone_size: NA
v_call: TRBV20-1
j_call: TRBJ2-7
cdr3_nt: TGCAGTGCTAGAAGCGGGACACTGGCTAACGAGCAGTACTTC
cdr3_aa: CSARSGTLANEQYF

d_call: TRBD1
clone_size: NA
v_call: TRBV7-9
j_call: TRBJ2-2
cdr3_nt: TGTGCCAGCACCAAAAACAGGGGGATGAACACCGGGGAGCTGTTTTTT
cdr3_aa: CASTKNRGMNTGELFF

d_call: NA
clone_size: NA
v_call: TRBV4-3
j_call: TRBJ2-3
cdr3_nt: TGCGCCAGCAGCCAAGAAAGGACCGGGAGCACAGATACGCAGTATTTT
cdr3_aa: CASSQERTGSTDTQYF

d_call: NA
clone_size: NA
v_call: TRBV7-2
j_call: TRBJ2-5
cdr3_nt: TGCGCCAGCAGCCACCTCCGAGAAGAGACCCAGTACTTC
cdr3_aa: CASSHLREETQYF

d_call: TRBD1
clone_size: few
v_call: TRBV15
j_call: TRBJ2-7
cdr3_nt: TGTGCCACCCGGGACAGGAGGTACTACGAGCAGTACTTC
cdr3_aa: CATRDRRYYEQYF

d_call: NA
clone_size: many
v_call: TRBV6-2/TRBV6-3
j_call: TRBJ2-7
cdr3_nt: TGTGCCAGCAGTTGGGTAGGTGGGCAGTACTTC
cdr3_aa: CASSWVGGQYF

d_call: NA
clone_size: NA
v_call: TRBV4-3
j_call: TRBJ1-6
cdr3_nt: TGCGCCAGCAGCCAAGATGTGGTAGGGATGGGATCACCCCTCCACTTT
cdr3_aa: CASSQDVVGMGSPLHF

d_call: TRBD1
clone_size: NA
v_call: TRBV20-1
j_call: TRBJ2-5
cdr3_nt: TGCGGTGCTCCCGGGACAGGGGGCGCGGGAGAGACCCAGTACTTC
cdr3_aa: CGAPGTGGAGETQYF

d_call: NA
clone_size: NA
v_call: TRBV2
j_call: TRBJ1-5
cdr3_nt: TGTGCCAGCATGGTGCAGCCCCAGCATTTT
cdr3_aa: CASMVQPQHF

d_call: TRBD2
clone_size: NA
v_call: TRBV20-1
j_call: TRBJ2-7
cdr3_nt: TGCAGTGCCGACCCTATTAGCGGGAGGGGCACCTACGAGCAGTACTTC
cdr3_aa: CSADPISGRGTYEQYF

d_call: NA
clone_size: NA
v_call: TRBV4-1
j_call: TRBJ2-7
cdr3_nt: TGCGCCAGCAGCCACCCGGACGGCACGGGGCAGTACTTC
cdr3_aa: CASSHPDGTGQYF

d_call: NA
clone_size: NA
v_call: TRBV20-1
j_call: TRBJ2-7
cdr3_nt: TGCAGTGCTTCCCCCGCATGGGAGCAGTACTTC
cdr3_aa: CSASPAWEQYF

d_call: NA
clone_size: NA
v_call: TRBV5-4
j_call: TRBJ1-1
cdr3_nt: TGTGCCAGCAGCGGACGGCACCGGAAGACTGAAGCTTTCTTT
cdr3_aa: CASSGRHRKTEAFF

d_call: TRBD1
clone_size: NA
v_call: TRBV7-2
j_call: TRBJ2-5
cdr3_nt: TGTGCCAGCAGCTCCGACAGGGGAGAGACCCAGTACTTC
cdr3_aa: CASSSDRGETQYF

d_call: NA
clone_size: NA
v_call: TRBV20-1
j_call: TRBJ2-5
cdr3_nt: TGCAGTGCTAGAGATAAGCAAGCGGTGAAAGAGACCCAGTACTTC
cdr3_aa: CSARDKQAVKETQYF

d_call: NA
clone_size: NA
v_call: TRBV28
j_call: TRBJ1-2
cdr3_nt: TGTGCCAGCAATCTAGGGCGCTATGGCTACATCTTC
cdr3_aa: CASNLGRYGYIF

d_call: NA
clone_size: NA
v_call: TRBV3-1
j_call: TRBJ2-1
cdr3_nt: TGTGCCAGCAGCATTCAACTGAGGGGTGATGAGCAGTTCTTC
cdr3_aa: CASSIQLRGDEQFF